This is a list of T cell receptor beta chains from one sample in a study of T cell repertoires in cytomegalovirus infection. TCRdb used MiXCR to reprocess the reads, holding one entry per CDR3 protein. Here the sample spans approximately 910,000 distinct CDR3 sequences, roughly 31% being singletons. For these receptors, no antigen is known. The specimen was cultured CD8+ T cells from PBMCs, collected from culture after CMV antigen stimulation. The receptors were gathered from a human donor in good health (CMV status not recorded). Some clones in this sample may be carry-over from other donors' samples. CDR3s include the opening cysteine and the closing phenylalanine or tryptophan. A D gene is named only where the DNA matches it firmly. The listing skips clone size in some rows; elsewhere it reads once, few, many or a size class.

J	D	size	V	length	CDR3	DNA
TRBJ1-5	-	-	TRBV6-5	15	CASSYAGSSNQPQHF	TGTGCCAGCAGTTACGCCGGATCTAGCAATCAGCCCCAGCATTTT
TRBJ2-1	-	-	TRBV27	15	CASSLRIGAYNEQFF	TGTGCCAGCAGTCTCCGGATAGGGGCCTACAATGAGCAGTTCTTC
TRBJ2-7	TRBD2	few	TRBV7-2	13	CASSSGGAREQYF	TGTGCCAGCAGCTCCGGGGGGGCGAGGGAGCAGTACTTC
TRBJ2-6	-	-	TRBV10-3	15	CAIRKDNSGANVLTF	TGTGCCATCAGGAAGGACAACTCTGGGGCCAACGTCCTGACTTTC
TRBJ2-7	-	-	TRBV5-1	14	CASSLLWDNDEQYF	TGCGCCAGCAGCTTGTTGTGGGACAACGACGAGCAGTACTTC
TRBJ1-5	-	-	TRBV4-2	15	CASSQEPRAAQPQHF	TGTGCCAGCAGCCAAGAGCCGCGAGCGGCCCAGCCCCAGCATTTT
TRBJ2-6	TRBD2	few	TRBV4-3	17	CASSQEGGGGGANVLTF	TGCGCCAGCAGCCAAGAGGGCGGGGGTGGTGGGGCCAACGTCCTGACTTTC
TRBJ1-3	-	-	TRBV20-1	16	CSARGRTHRYGNTIYF	TGCAGTGCCCGAGGCCGGACCCACCGTTATGGAAACACCATATATTTT
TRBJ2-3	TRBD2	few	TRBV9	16	CASSPSSGEDTDTQYF	TGTGCCAGCAGCCCCTCTAGCGGGGAGGACACAGATACGCAGTATTTT
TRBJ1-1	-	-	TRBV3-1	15	CASSRSYLPGTEAFF	TGTGCCAGCAGCCGAAGTTATCTCCCGGGCACTGAAGCTTTCTTT
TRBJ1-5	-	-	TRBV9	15	CASSVAGGEGQPQHF	TGTGCCAGCAGCGTAGCCGGGGGCGAGGGTCAGCCCCAGCATTTT
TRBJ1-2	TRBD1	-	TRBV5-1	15	CASSQGQGTSYGYTF	TGCGCCAGCAGCCAGGGACAGGGAACATCTTATGGCTACACCTTC
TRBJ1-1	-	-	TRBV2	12	CASINKNTEAFF	TGTGCCAGCATTAATAAGAACACTGAAGCTTTCTTT
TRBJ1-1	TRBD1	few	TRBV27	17	CASRILLTGGYSTEAFF	TGTGCCAGCAGAATCCTCCTGACAGGGGGCTATAGCACTGAAGCTTTCTTT
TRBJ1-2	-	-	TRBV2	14	CASSDDSANYGYTF	TGTGCCAGCAGCGATGACAGTGCCAACTATGGCTACACCTTC
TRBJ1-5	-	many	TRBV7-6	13	CASSSQGNQPQHF	TGTGCCAGCAGCTCCCAGGGGAATCAGCCCCAGCATTTT
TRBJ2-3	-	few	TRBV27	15	CASSLVGGPPDTQYF	TGTGCCAGCAGTCTCGTGGGGGGGCCCCCAGATACGCAGTATTTT
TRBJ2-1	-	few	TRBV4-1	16	CASSQRDIGANNEQFF	TGCGCCAGCAGCCAAAGGGATATAGGCGCGAACAATGAGCAGTTCTTC
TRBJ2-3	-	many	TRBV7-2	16	CASSSPGARSTDTQYF	TGTGCCAGCAGCTCGCCTGGCGCTAGATCCACAGATACGCAGTATTTT
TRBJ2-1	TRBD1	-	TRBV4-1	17	CASSQFPQGAIDNEQFF	TGCGCCAGCAGCCAGTTTCCACAGGGGGCGATCGACAATGAGCAGTTCTTC
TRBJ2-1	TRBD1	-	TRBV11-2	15	CVSSLREGQSLKQFF	TGTGTCAGCAGCCTCCGCGAGGGACAGTCCCTAAAGCAGTTCTTC
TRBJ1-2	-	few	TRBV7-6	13	CASSLRVGYGYTF	TGTGCCAGCAGCCTTCGTGTTGGCTATGGCTACACCTTC
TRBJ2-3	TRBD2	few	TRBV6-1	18	CASSLTSGGVTSTDTQYF	TGTGCCAGCAGCCTCACTAGCGGGGGTGTTACTAGCACAGATACGCAGTATTTT
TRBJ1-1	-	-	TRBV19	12	CASTLGFTEAFF	TGTGCCAGTACCCTGGGGTTCACTGAAGCTTTCTTT
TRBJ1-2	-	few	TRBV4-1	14	CASSQVPGRYGYTF	TGCGCCAGCAGCCAAGTTCCAGGAAGATATGGCTACACCTTC
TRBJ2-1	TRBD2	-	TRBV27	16	CASSLFPSGGANEQFF	TGTGCCAGCAGTTTGTTTCCTAGCGGGGGGGCTAATGAGCAGTTCTTC
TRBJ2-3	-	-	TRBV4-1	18	CASSPSHLQVSSTDTQYF	TGCGCCAGCAGCCCTTCCCATCTACAGGTTTCTAGCACAGATACGCAGTATTTT
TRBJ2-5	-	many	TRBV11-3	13	CASSLDRRGTQYF	TGTGCCAGCAGCTTAGATCGCAGGGGGACCCAGTACTTC
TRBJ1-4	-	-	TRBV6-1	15	CASSENGGQVEKLFF	TGTGCCAGCAGTGAAAATGGGGGGCAGGTAGAAAAACTGTTTTTT
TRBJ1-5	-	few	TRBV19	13	CASPRGGSQPQHF	TGTGCCAGCCCGAGGGGGGGGTCCCAGCCCCAGCATTTT
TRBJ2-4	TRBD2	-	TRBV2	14	CASRIAGELNIQYF	TGTGCCAGCAGGATAGCGGGAGAACTAAACATTCAGTACTTC
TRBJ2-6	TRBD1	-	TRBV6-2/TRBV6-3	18	CASSSRDRGPSGANVLTF	TGTGCCAGCAGTAGCCGGGACAGGGGCCCCTCTGGGGCCAACGTCCTGACTTTC
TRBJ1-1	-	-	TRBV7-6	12	CASSQAVHQAFF	TGTGCCAGCAGCCAGGCGGTACATCAAGCTTTCTTT
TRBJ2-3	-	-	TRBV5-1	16	CASSFGGVISTDTQYF	TGCGCCAGCAGCTTCGGAGGAGTTATTAGCACAGATACGCAGTATTTT
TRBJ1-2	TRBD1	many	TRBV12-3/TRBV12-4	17	CASSVTGQGPANYGYTF	TGTGCCAGCAGTGTGACGGGACAGGGGCCAGCTAACTATGGCTACACCTTC
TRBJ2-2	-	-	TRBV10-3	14	CAISGPREAGELFF	TGTGCCATCAGTGGGCCGAGAGAGGCCGGGGAGCTGTTTTTT
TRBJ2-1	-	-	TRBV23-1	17	CASSHDGREVTYNEQFF	TGCGCCAGCAGTCACGATGGCAGGGAGGTAACCTACAATGAGCAGTTCTTC
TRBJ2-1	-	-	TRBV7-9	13	CAEVDSSYNEQFF	TGTGCGGAGGTAGACAGCTCCTACAATGAGCAGTTCTTC
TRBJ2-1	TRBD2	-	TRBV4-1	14	CASSLDELAGYWFF	TGCGCCAGCAGCCTAGACGAACTAGCGGGATATTGGTTCTTC
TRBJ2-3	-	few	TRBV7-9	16	CASSPKTGPSTDTQYF	TGTGCCAGCAGCCCCAAGACAGGCCCTAGCACAGATACGCAGTATTTT
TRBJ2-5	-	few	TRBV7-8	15	CASSLSRVPQETQYF	TGTGCCAGCAGCCTGTCTCGGGTCCCGCAAGAGACCCAGTACTTC
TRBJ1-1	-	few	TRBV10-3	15	CAISESQGPNTEAFF	TGTGCCATCAGTGAGTCGCAGGGCCCAAACACTGAAGCTTTCTTT
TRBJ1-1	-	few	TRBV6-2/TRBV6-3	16	CASSYSRDGLDTEAFF	TGTGCCAGCAGTTACTCAAGGGACGGCCTTGACACTGAAGCTTTCTTT
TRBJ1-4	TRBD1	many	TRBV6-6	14	CASVSDRGAEKLFF	TGTGCCAGCGTTTCGGACAGGGGGGCTGAAAAACTGTTTTTT
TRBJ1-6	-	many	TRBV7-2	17	CASSLGALRGVNSPLHF	TGTGCCAGCAGCTTAGGGGCACTCAGAGGGGTTAATTCACCCCTCCACTTT
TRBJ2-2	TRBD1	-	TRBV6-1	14	CASSERTGAGELFF	TGTGCCAGCAGTGAAAGGACAGGGGCCGGGGAGCTGTTTTTT
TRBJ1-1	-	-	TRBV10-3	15	CAISESGGRDTEAFF	TGTGCCATCAGTGAGTCAGGGGGTAGGGACACTGAAGCTTTCTTT
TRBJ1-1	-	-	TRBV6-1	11	CASTQGTEAFF	TGTGCCAGCACTCAGGGGACTGAAGCTTTCTTT
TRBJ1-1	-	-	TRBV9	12	CASSVPPAEAFF	TGTGCCAGCAGCGTGCCCCCGGCTGAAGCTTTCTTT
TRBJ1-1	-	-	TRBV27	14	CASSPSTGPTEAFF	TGTGCCAGCAGTCCTTCGACAGGACCCACTGAAGCTTTCTTT
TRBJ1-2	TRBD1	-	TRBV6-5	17	CASSYLENRGPNYGYTF	TGTGCCAGCAGTTACCTGGAGAACAGGGGACCCAACTATGGCTACACCTTC
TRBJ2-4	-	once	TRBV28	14	CAGSLWETKNIQYF	TGTGCCGGCAGTTTATGGGAGACCAAAAACATTCAGTACTTC
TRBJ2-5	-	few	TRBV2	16	CASSDPGDTSWETQYF	TGTGCCAGCAGTGATCCAGGGGATACTAGTTGGGAGACCCAGTACTTC
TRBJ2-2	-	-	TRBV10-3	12	CAIISNTGELFF	TGTGCCATCATATCTAACACCGGGGAGCTGTTTTTT
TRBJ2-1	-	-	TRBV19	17	CASSISQEDCSYNEQFF	TGTGCCAGTAGTATCTCCCAAGAGGATTGCTCCTACAATGAGCAGTTCTTC